Listed below are T cell receptor beta chains from one sample, sequenced in a study of T-cell reconstitution after alpha-beta-depleted transplantation in children. TCRdb processed the PCR reads anew with MiXCR; each CDR3 protein has one entry. This table holds 55,000 to 70,000 distinct CDR3 sequences, 11% found once. This specimen consisted of PBMCs, obtained before TCRalphabeta/CD19-depleted stem cell transplant. The receptors originated from a boy younger than 18 with acute myeloid leukemia, due to receive a stem cell transplant. Each CDR3 is given with its conserved first and last residue. The order of the fields is V gene, CDR3 length, J gene, D gene, clone size, CDR3 protein, CDR3 DNA. The D gene is left open where the match is weak. The size of a clone is reported for some rows only, either as once, few or many, or as a class for expanded clones.

v_call: TRBV7-2; cdr3_length: 14; j_call: TRBJ2-3; d_call: .; clone_size: few; cdr3_aa: CASSFGASADTQYF; cdr3_nt: TGTGCCAGCAGCTTCGGAGCCAGCGCAGATACGCAGTATTTT
v_call: TRBV5-8; cdr3_length: 14; j_call: TRBJ2-4; d_call: .; clone_size: few; cdr3_aa: CATRGVGTKNIQYF; cdr3_nt: TGTGCCACCCGGGGAGTAGGGACCAAAAACATTCAGTACTTC
v_call: TRBV5-1; cdr3_length: 20; j_call: TRBJ1-6; d_call: TRBD1; clone_size: many; cdr3_aa: CASSLRGTEILDSYNSPLHF; cdr3_nt: TGCGCCAGCAGCCTGCGAGGGACAGAGATACTTGACTCCTATAATTCACCCCTCCACTTT
v_call: TRBV29-1; cdr3_length: 13; j_call: TRBJ2-4; d_call: .; clone_size: many; cdr3_aa: CSAKGQGANIQYF; cdr3_nt: TGCAGCGCCAAAGGGCAGGGTGCAAACATTCAGTACTTC
v_call: TRBV5-5; cdr3_length: 14; j_call: TRBJ2-1; d_call: .; clone_size: many; cdr3_aa: CASSLEGPGNEQFF; cdr3_nt: TGTGCCAGCAGCTTGGAGGGCCCAGGGAATGAGCAGTTCTTC
v_call: TRBV9; cdr3_length: 11; j_call: TRBJ2-1; d_call: .; clone_size: many; cdr3_aa: CASSPGLEQFF; cdr3_nt: TGTGCCAGCAGCCCAGGACTTGAGCAGTTCTTC
v_call: TRBV6-1; cdr3_length: 13; j_call: TRBJ1-2; d_call: .; clone_size: .; cdr3_aa: CASSRGVAYGYTF; cdr3_nt: TGTGCCAGCAGCCGCGGGGTTGCCTATGGCTACACCTTC
v_call: TRBV5-1; cdr3_length: 15; j_call: TRBJ2-2; d_call: .; clone_size: many; cdr3_aa: CASSSDGFDTGELFF; cdr3_nt: TGCGCCAGCAGCTCGGATGGGTTCGACACCGGGGAGCTGTTTTTT
v_call: TRBV27; cdr3_length: 14; j_call: TRBJ2-2; d_call: .; clone_size: many; cdr3_aa: CASSVLANTGELFF; cdr3_nt: TGTGCCAGCAGCGTCCTCGCGAACACCGGGGAGCTGTTTTTT
v_call: TRBV5-1; cdr3_length: 15; j_call: TRBJ2-1; d_call: .; clone_size: many; cdr3_aa: CASTSSRTHYNEQFF; cdr3_nt: TGCGCCAGCACCTCTTCCAGGACTCACTACAATGAGCAGTTCTTC
v_call: TRBV7-2; cdr3_length: 14; j_call: TRBJ2-5; d_call: TRBD2; clone_size: many; cdr3_aa: CASSLVTGGETQYF; cdr3_nt: TGTGCCAGCAGCTTAGTGACGGGAGGAGAGACCCAGTACTTC
v_call: TRBV7-6; cdr3_length: 15; j_call: TRBJ1-1; d_call: TRBD1; clone_size: .; cdr3_aa: CASSLWTGLNTEAFF; cdr3_nt: TGTGCCAGCAGCTTGTGGACAGGGCTGAACACTGAAGCTTTCTTT
v_call: TRBV6-1; cdr3_length: 14; j_call: TRBJ1-1; d_call: TRBD1; clone_size: many; cdr3_aa: CASRETGPYTEAFF; cdr3_nt: TGTGCCAGCAGGGAGACAGGGCCGTACACTGAAGCTTTCTTT
v_call: TRBV25-1; cdr3_length: 14; j_call: TRBJ1-2; d_call: .; clone_size: many; cdr3_aa: CASSEFDSEHGYTF; cdr3_nt: TGTGCCAGCAGTGAATTCGATTCGGAGCATGGCTACACCTTC
v_call: TRBV30; cdr3_length: 14; j_call: TRBJ2-7; d_call: .; clone_size: .; cdr3_aa: CAWSHGAAGYEQYF; cdr3_nt: TGTGCCTGGAGTCATGGGGCTGCCGGGTACGAGCAGTACTTC
v_call: TRBV29-1; cdr3_length: 11; j_call: TRBJ1-1; d_call: .; clone_size: many; cdr3_aa: CSVGLVTEAFF; cdr3_nt: TGCAGCGTTGGCCTGGTTACTGAAGCTTTCTTT
v_call: TRBV11-2; cdr3_length: 16; j_call: TRBJ2-5; d_call: .; clone_size: .; cdr3_aa: CASSLHRVGHQETQYF; cdr3_nt: TGTGCCAGCAGCTTACATAGGGTGGGACACCAAGAGACCCAGTACTTC
v_call: TRBV20-1; cdr3_length: 14; j_call: TRBJ1-1; d_call: .; clone_size: many; cdr3_aa: CSAFSIQPNTEAFF; cdr3_nt: TGCAGTGCTTTTTCCATACAGCCGAACACTGAAGCTTTCTTT
v_call: TRBV6-1; cdr3_length: 14; j_call: TRBJ1-1; d_call: .; clone_size: many; cdr3_aa: CASSSRVMNTEAFF; cdr3_nt: TGTGCCAGCAGTAGCAGGGTTATGAACACTGAAGCTTTCTTT
v_call: TRBV11-2; cdr3_length: 13; j_call: TRBJ2-7; d_call: .; clone_size: .; cdr3_aa: CASSFIGANEQYF; cdr3_nt: TGTGCCAGCAGCTTTATAGGGGCCAACGAGCAGTACTTC
v_call: TRBV2; cdr3_length: 18; j_call: TRBJ2-1; d_call: TRBD2; clone_size: once; cdr3_aa: CASSPQVHIAGALNEQFF; cdr3_nt: TGTGCCAGCAGTCCCCAAGTCCATATAGCGGGGGCCCTGAATGAGCAGTTCTTC
v_call: TRBV5-6; cdr3_length: 14; j_call: TRBJ2-2; d_call: .; clone_size: many; cdr3_aa: CASSLVGNTGELFF; cdr3_nt: TGTGCCAGCAGCTTGGTAGGGAACACCGGGGAGCTGTTTTTT
v_call: TRBV7-9; cdr3_length: 16; j_call: TRBJ2-5; d_call: TRBD2; clone_size: many; cdr3_aa: CASSLVGGSFQETQYF; cdr3_nt: TGTGCCAGCAGCTTAGTCGGCGGGAGCTTCCAAGAGACCCAGTACTTC
v_call: TRBV6-2/TRBV6-3; cdr3_length: 19; j_call: TRBJ2-1; d_call: .; clone_size: many; cdr3_aa: CASSYPVAVEGLSYNEQFF; cdr3_nt: TGTGCCAGCAGTTACCCGGTAGCAGTTGAGGGGCTCTCCTACAATGAGCAGTTCTTC
v_call: TRBV7-8; cdr3_length: 17; j_call: TRBJ2-1; d_call: TRBD2; clone_size: many; cdr3_aa: CASSTLGLAGTRGEQFF; cdr3_nt: TGTGCCAGCAGCACCCTGGGACTAGCGGGCACACGGGGTGAGCAGTTCTTC
v_call: TRBV6-1; cdr3_length: 11; j_call: TRBJ1-5; d_call: .; clone_size: .; cdr3_aa: CASSDIQPQHF; cdr3_nt: TGTGCCAGCAGTGATATTCAGCCCCAGCATTTT
v_call: TRBV24-1; cdr3_length: 15; j_call: TRBJ2-5; d_call: TRBD2; clone_size: .; cdr3_aa: CATSDRLAGEETQYF; cdr3_nt: TGTGCCACCAGTGATCGACTAGCGGGGGAGGAGACCCAGTACTTC
v_call: TRBV12-3/TRBV12-4; cdr3_length: 16; j_call: TRBJ2-1; d_call: TRBD1; clone_size: many; cdr3_aa: CASRLGQGWSYNEQFF; cdr3_nt: TGTGCCAGCAGGCTGGGACAGGGGTGGTCCTACAATGAGCAGTTCTTC
v_call: TRBV4-3; cdr3_length: 16; j_call: TRBJ2-5; d_call: TRBD2; clone_size: many; cdr3_aa: CASSQGGGWGQETQYF; cdr3_nt: TGCGCCAGCAGCCAAGGGGGGGGTTGGGGACAAGAGACCCAGTACTTC
v_call: TRBV28; cdr3_length: 14; j_call: TRBJ2-2; d_call: .; clone_size: many; cdr3_aa: CASLGRVNTGELFF; cdr3_nt: TGTGCCAGCCTCGGACGGGTGAACACCGGGGAGCTGTTTTTT
v_call: TRBV7-6; cdr3_length: 16; j_call: TRBJ2-1; d_call: .; clone_size: few; cdr3_aa: CASSLPGRLTHNEQFF; cdr3_nt: TGTGCCAGCAGCCTCCCCGGCAGGCTAACCCACAATGAGCAGTTCTTC
v_call: TRBV24-1; cdr3_length: 14; j_call: TRBJ2-5; d_call: TRBD2; clone_size: .; cdr3_aa: CATKRDGRQETQYF; cdr3_nt: TGTGCCACCAAACGGGACGGGAGGCAAGAGACCCAGTACTTC
v_call: TRBV18; cdr3_length: 13; j_call: TRBJ2-3; d_call: .; clone_size: few; cdr3_aa: CASSPTMRPAQYF; cdr3_nt: TGTGCCAGCTCACCCACCATGAGGCCTGCCCAGTATTTT
v_call: TRBV10-3; cdr3_length: 14; j_call: TRBJ1-2; d_call: .; clone_size: many; cdr3_aa: CAISIAGGDYGYTF; cdr3_nt: TGTGCCATCAGCATTGCCGGGGGAGACTATGGCTACACCTTC
v_call: TRBV20-1; cdr3_length: 13; j_call: TRBJ2-2; d_call: .; clone_size: few; cdr3_aa: CSGSALDPGELFF; cdr3_nt: TGCAGTGGTTCGGCCCTCGACCCCGGGGAGCTGTTTTTT
v_call: TRBV9; cdr3_length: 19; j_call: TRBJ2-3; d_call: TRBD2; clone_size: once; cdr3_aa: CASSVEDYPTSGSTDTQYF; cdr3_nt: TGTGCCAGCAGCGTAGAAGACTACCCGACTAGCGGAAGCACAGATACGCAGTATTTT
v_call: TRBV7-6; cdr3_length: 16; j_call: TRBJ2-3; d_call: TRBD2; clone_size: many; cdr3_aa: CASSEGLAGVTDTQYF; cdr3_nt: TGTGCCAGCAGCGAAGGGCTAGCGGGTGTCACAGATACGCAGTATTTT
v_call: TRBV19; cdr3_length: 14; j_call: TRBJ2-7; d_call: .; clone_size: .; cdr3_aa: CASSIERTFGEQYF; cdr3_nt: TGTGCCAGTAGTATAGAACGGACCTTCGGCGAGCAGTACTTC
v_call: TRBV9; cdr3_length: 12; j_call: TRBJ1-2; d_call: .; clone_size: many; cdr3_aa: CASNRDIGGYTF; cdr3_nt: TGTGCCAGCAACCGGGACATCGGTGGCTACACCTTC
v_call: TRBV10-3; cdr3_length: 14; j_call: TRBJ1-1; d_call: .; clone_size: many; cdr3_aa: CAIQRAAMNTEAFF; cdr3_nt: TGTGCCATTCAGAGGGCAGCAATGAACACTGAAGCTTTCTTT
v_call: TRBV20-1; cdr3_length: 14; j_call: TRBJ2-2; d_call: .; clone_size: many; cdr3_aa: CSAQGLSNTGELFF; cdr3_nt: TGCAGTGCTCAAGGACTTTCGAACACCGGGGAGCTGTTTTTT
v_call: TRBV7-3; cdr3_length: 16; j_call: TRBJ2-7; d_call: TRBD2; clone_size: many; cdr3_aa: CASSFGPASGDREQYF; cdr3_nt: TGTGCCAGCAGCTTTGGTCCGGCTAGCGGAGATCGCGAGCAGTACTTC